The T cell receptor (beta chain) described here comes from a study of tumor T cells in aggressive B-cell lymphoma. Only in-frame clones appear in the TCRdb table, and some are missing; sequencing was by immunoSEQ multiplex PCR. The repertoire includes just over 3,500 clones, about nine tenths of them detected once, and 3% to 4% sits in the top ten. CDR1 and CDR2 (germline): MDHEN, SYDVKM. This CDR3 has 15 amino acids. Trimming took 5 bases from V and 3 from J; bases not matched to a gene: 8. This sequence was found in an adult with diffuse large B cell lymphoma. The sample was tumor tissue. The chain combines TRBV28 with TRBJ1-1, with 8 bases identical to TRBD1. The CDR3: CASSEDRVTDTEAFF. The CDR3 region has the DNA TGTGCCAGCAGTGAGGACAGGGTGACAGACACTGAAGCTTTCTTT.